The text below deals with one T cell receptor (beta chain). This sample stems from a study of CD8 T cells in Susac syndrome. CD8+ and CD4+ blood T cells underwent TCR beta sequencing. Healthy donors constituted the control group, matched for age and sex. Isolation of CD8+ and CD4+ T cells was performed negatively, whereas enrichment of TEMRA cells was done by FACS. A quantity of roughly 0.5 to 1 ug RNA underwent reverse transcription using random hexamers. By means of immunoSEQ multiplex PCR, TCR beta CDR3 spanning 54 Vbeta and 13 Jbeta underwent amplification. TCRdb ran MiXCR on the immunoSEQ multiplex PCR reads and lists one entry per CDR3 protein. The table has about 190,000 distinct CDR3 sequences, 85% to 95% seen once. The sequencing sample was made of CD4+ T cells from PBMCs. The clonotype comes from a human donor in good health.

The chain's CDR3 is CSASPSWGGQETQYF. The DNA of the CDR3 is TGCAGTGCTAGCCCCTCTTGGGGGGGGCAAGAGACCCAGTACTTC. The chain has TRBV20-1 and TRBJ2-5; 7 bases map to TRBD2. With 3 bases clipped from V and 2 bases from J, the junction kept 9 bases outside the gene matches. The CDR3 covers 15 residues. Germline V gene data show CDR1 as DFQATT and CDR2 as SNEGSKA (reference sequence).